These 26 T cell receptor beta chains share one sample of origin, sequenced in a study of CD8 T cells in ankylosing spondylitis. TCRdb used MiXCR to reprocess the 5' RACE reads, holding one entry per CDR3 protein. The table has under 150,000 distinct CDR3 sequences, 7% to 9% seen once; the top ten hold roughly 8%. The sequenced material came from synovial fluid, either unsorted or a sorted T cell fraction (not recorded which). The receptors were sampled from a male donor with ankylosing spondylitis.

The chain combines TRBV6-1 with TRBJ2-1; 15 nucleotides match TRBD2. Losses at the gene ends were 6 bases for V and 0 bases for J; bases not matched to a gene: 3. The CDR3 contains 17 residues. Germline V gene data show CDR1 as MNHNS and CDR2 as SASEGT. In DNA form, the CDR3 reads TGTGCCAGCAGAGGACTAGCGGGGGGGTTCTCCTACAATGAGCAGTTCTTC. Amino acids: CASRGLAGGFSYNEQFF.

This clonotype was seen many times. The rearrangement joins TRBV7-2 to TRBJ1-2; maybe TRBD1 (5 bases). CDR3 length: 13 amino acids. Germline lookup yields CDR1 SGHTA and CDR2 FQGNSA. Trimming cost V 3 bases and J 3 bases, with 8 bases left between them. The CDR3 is CASSLGPDYGYTF. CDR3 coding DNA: TGTGCCAGCAGCTTGGGACCAGACTATGGCTACACCTTC.

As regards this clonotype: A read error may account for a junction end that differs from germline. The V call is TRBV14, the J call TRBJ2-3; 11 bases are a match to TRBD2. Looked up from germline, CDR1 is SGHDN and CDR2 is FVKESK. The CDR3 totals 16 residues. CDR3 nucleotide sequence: TGTCCCAGCAGCCAAGAGCCCGGACTAGCGGGAGATACGCAGTATTTT. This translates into CPSSQEPGLAGDTQYF.

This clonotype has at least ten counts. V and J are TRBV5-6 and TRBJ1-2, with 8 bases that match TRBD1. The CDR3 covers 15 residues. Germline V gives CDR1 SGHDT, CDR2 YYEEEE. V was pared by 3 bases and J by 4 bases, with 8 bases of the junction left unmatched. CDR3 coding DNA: TGTGCCAGCAGCTACCAGACAGGGGCGCGCTATGGCTACACCTTC. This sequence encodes CASSYQTGARYGYTF.

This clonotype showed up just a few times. The CDR3 DNA reads as TGTGCCAGCAGGGCCCGGGACAGGGAGGGTGGCTACACCTTC. It yields the protein CASRARDREGGYTF. The chain combines TRBV12-3 or TRBV12-4 with TRBJ1-2; 9 bases match TRBD1. J gave up 7 bases and V 6 bases, and 9 bases lay outside the gene matches. The CDR3 covers 14 residues.

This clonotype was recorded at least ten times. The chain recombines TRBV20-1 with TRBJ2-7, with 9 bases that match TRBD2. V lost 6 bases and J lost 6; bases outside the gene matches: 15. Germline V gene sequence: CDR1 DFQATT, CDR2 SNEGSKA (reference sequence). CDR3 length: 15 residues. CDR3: CSAAISGRRMSEQYF. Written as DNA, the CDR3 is TGCAGTGCCGCGATTAGCGGGAGAAGAATGAGCGAGCAGTACTTC.

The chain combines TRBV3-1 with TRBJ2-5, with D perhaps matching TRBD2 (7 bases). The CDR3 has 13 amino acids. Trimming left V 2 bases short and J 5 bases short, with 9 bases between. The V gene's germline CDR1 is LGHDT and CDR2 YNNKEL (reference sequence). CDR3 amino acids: CASSQRGGETQYF. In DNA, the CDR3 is TGTGCCAGCAGCCAAAGGGGGGGGGAGACCCAGTACTTC.

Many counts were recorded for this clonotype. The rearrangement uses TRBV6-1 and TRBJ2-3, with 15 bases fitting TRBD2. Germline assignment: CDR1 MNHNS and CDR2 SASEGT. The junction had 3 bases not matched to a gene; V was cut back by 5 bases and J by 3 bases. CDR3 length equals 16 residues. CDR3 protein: CASSTGLAGGTDTQYF. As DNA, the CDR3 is TGTGCCAGCAGTACGGGACTAGCGGGAGGAACAGATACGCAGTATTTT.

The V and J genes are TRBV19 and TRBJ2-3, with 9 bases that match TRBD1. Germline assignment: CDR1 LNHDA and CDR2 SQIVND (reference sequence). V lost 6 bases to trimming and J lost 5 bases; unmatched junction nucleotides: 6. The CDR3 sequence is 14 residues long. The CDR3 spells CASRELGQGDTQYF. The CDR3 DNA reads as TGTGCCAGTAGGGAATTGGGACAGGGAGATACGCAGTATTTT.

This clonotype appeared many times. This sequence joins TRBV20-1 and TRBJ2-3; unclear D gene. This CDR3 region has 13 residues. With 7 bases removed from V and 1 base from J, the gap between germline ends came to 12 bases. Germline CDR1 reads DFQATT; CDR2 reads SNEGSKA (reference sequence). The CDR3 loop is CSVVGSGTDTQYF. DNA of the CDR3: TGCAGTGTTGTGGGGTCCGGCACAGATACGCAGTATTTT.

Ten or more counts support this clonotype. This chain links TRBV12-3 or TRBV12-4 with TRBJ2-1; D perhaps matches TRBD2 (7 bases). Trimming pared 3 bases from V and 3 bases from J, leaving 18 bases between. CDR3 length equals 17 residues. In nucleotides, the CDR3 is TGTGCCAGCAGTTTCGATCGGGGGGCCACACACTACAATGAGCAGTTCTTC. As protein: CASSFDRGATHYNEQFF.

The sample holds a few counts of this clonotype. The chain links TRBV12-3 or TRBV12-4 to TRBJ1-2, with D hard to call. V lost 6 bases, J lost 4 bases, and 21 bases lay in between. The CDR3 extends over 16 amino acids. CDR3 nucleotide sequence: TGTGCCAGCAGCCTCGCTGTAGGCGATACTTCCTATGGCTACACCTTC. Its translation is CASSLAVGDTSYGYTF.

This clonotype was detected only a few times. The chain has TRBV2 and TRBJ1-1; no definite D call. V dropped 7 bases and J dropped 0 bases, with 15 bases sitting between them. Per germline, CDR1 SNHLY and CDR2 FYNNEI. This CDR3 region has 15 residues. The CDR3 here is CASTLVGGVNTEAFF. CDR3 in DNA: TGTGCCAGCACCTTGGTGGGCGGAGTGAACACTGAAGCTTTCTTT.

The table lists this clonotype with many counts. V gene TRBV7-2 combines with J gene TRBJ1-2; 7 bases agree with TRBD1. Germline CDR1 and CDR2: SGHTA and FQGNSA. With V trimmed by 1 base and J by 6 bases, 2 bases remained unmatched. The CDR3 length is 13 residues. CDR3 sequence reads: CASSLETGNGYTF. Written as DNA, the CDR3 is TGTGCCAGCAGCTTAGAGACAGGGAATGGCTACACCTTC. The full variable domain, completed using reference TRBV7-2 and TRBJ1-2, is GAGVSQSPSNKVTEKGKDVELRCDPISGHTALYWYRQSLGQGLEFLIYFQGNSAPDKSGLPSDRFSAERTGGSVSTLTIQRTQQEDSAVYLCASSLETGNGYTFGSGTRLTVV.

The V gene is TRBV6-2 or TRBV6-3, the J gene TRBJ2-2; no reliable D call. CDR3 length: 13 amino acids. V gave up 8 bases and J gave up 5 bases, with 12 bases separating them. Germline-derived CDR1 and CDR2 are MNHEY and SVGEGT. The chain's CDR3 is CASGPIETGELFF. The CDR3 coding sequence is TGTGCCAGCGGCCCCATTGAAACCGGGGAGCTGTTTTTT.

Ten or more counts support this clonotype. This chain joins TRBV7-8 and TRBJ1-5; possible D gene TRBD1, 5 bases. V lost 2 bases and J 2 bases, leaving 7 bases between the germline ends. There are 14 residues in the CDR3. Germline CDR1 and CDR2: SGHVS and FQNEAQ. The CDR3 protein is CASSLWGGNQPQHF. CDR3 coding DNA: TGTGCCAGCAGCTTATGGGGGGGCAATCAGCCCCAGCATTTT.

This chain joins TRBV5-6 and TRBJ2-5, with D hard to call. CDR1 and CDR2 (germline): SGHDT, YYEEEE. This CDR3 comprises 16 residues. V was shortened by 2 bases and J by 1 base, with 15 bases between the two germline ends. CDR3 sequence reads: CASSFRLSSLQETQYF. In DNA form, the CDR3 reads TGTGCCAGCAGCTTCCGGCTCTCGAGCCTCCAAGAGACCCAGTACTTC.

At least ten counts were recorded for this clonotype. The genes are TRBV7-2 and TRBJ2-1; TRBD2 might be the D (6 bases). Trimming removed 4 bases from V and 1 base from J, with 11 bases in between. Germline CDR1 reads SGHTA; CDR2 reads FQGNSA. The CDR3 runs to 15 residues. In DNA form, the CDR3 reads TGTGCCAGCAGCTCCCGGACTAAATCCTACAATGAGCAGTTCTTC. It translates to CASSSRTKSYNEQFF.

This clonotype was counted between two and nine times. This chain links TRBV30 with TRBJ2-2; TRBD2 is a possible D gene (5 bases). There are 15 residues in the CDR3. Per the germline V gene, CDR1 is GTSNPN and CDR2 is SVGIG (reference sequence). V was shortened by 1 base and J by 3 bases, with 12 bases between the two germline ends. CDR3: CAWSGGGLDTGELFF. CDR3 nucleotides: TGTGCCTGGAGTGGGGGTGGACTTGACACCGGGGAGCTGTTTTTT.

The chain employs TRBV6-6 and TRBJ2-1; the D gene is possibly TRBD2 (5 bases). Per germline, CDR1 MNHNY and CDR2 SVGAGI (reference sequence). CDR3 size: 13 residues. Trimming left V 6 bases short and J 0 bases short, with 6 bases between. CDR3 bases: TGTGCCAGCAGCGGGATCTCCTACAATGAGCAGTTCTTC. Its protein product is CASSGISYNEQFF.

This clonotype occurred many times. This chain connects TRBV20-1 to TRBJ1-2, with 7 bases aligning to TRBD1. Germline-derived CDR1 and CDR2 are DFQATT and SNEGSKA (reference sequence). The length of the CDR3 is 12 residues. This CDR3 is CRPRGAGLGYTF. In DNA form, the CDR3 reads TGCAGACCCAGGGGGGCCGGACTTGGCTACACCTTC.

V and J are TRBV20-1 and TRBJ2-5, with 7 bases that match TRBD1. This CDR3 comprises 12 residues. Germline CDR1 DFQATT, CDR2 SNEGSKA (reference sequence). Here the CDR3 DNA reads TGCAGCTCCGGGACAGTACAAGAGACCCAGTACTTC. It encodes CSSGTVQETQYF.

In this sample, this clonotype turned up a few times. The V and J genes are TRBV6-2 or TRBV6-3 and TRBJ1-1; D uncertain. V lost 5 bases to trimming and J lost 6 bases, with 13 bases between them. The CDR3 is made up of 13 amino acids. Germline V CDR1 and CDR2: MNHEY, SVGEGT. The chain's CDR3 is CASSRLDGSEAFF. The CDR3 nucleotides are TGTGCCAGCAGTCGCCTCGACGGCTCTGAAGCTTTCTTT.

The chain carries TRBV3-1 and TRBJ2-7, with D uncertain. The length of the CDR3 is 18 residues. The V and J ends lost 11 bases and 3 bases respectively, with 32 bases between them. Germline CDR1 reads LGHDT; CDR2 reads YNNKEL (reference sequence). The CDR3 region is CASSKEFTCATYYYEQYF. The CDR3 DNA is TGTGCCTCCAGCAAGGAGTTCACTTGCGCAACATATTACTACGAGCAGTACTTC.

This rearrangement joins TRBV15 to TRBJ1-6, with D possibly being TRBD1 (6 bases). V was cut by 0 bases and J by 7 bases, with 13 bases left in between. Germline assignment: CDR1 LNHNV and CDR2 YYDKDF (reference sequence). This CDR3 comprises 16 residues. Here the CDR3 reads CATSRDPRTANSPLHF. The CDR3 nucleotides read TGTGCCACCAGCAGAGATCCAAGGACAGCAAATTCACCCCTCCACTTT. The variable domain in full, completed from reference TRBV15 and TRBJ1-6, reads DAMVIQNPRYQVTQFGKPVTLSCSQTLNHNVMYWYQQKSSQAPKLLFHYYDKDFNNEADTPDNFQSRRPNTSFCFLDIRSPGLGDTAMYLCATSRDPRTANSPLHFGNGTRLTVT.

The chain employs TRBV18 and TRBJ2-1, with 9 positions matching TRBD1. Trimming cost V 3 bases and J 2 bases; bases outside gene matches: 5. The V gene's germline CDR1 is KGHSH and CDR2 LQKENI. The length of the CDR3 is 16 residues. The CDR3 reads CASSPTRDRAYNEQFF. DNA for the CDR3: TGTGCCAGCTCACCGACGAGGGACAGGGCCTACAATGAGCAGTTCTTC. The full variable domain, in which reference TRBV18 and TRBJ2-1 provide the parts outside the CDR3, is NAGVMQNPRHLVRRRGQEARLRCSPMKGHSHVYWYRQLPEEGLKFMVYLQKENIIDESGMPKERFSAEFPKEGPSILRIQQVVRGDSAAYFCASSPTRDRAYNEQFFGPGTRLTVL.